This T cell receptor (beta chain) comes out of a study of T cell changes during pregnancy in multiple sclerosis. V was pared by 2 bases and J by 6 bases, with 1 base of the junction left unmatched. CDR1 and CDR2 (germline): SGHDT, YYEEEE. The CDR3 contains 14 residues. Sequencing used immunoSEQ multiplex PCR; TCRdb keeps in-frame clones, though not all of them. The sample holds about 75,000 clones; approximately 90% are singletons and the top ten take around 0.45%. This clonotype was sampled from a female donor with multiple sclerosis, enrolled in a pregnancy study. The chain combines TRBV5-6 with TRBJ1-6, with 8 bases identical to TRBD1. Sequenced here: CD4+ T cells from peripheral blood mononuclear cells, sampled before pregnancy. The CDR3 nucleotides read TGTGCCAGCAGCTTCAGGGGGCTTAATTCACCCCTCCACTTT. Translation: CASSFRGLNSPLHF.